This is a list of T cell receptor beta chains from one sample in a study of PD-1 blockade in classical Hodgkin lymphoma. Using immunoSEQ multiplex PCR, the repertoire was profiled, and TCRdb retains in-frame clones only, with some absent. The table shows 64,000 or so clones, with around 90% occurring only once. The specimen comprised peripheral blood mononuclear cells (PBMCs), sampled before the fourth cycle of nivolumab. The receptor set was obtained from a human donor with classical Hodgkin lymphoma. The CDR3 runs from the conserved cysteine through the conserved F or W. Fields, in order: V gene, clone size, D gene, J gene, CDR3 protein, CDR3 DNA. D genes are given only for firm matches. The size entry is marked missing in some rows and otherwise reads once, few, many or a size class.

>TRBV21-1|-|-|TRBJ1-6
CASSGPGDNSPLHF
TGTGCCAGCAGCGGTCCAGGGGACAATTCACCCCTCCACTTT
>TRBV2|-|-|TRBJ2-7
CASSVGGSAYEQYF
TGTGCCAGCAGTGTGGGCGGATCCGCCTACGAGCAGTACTTC
>TRBV4-1|-|-|TRBJ1-3
CASSQDGAGNTIYF
TGCGCCAGCAGCCAAGATGGGGCTGGAAACACCATATATTTT
>TRBV28|-|TRBD2|TRBJ2-2
CASKRGGTGELFF
TGTGCCAGCAAAAGGGGAGGGACCGGGGAGCTGTTTTTT
>TRBV6-6|once|-|TRBJ1-2
CASSYGRKDYGYTF
TGTGCCAGCAGTTACGGCAGGAAAGACTATGGCTACACCTTC
>TRBV28|-|TRBD2|TRBJ2-7
CASSFRGLRNEQYF
TGTGCCAGCAGTTTCCGGGGACTACGGAACGAGCAGTACTTC
>TRBV9|-|TRBD1|TRBJ1-2
CASSVGGQGALNYGYTF
TGTGCCAGCAGCGTAGGTGGACAGGGGGCGCTTAACTATGGCTACACCTTC
>TRBV5-1|-|TRBD1|TRBJ2-3
CASSRTGATDTQYF
TGCGCCAGCAGCCGGACAGGGGCCACAGATACGCAGTATTTT
>TRBV7-8|-|-|TRBJ1-4
CASSLEWTVNEKLFF
TGTGCCAGCAGCTTAGAATGGACAGTGAATGAAAAACTGTTTTTT
>TRBV9|-|-|TRBJ1-1
CASSPSLFRSGKAEAFF
TGTGCCAGCAGCCCTAGCTTATTCAGGTCGGGTAAGGCTGAAGCTTTCTTT
>TRBV5-4|-|-|TRBJ1-1
CASSYGIPVNTEAFF
TGTGCCAGCAGCTACGGCATTCCGGTGAACACTGAAGCTTTCTTT
>TRBV15|few|-|TRBJ1-3
CATSRVGGAGNTIYF
TGTGCCACCAGCAGAGTTGGGGGCGCTGGAAACACCATATATTTT
>TRBV11-1|-|TRBD1|TRBJ2-3
CASSLALDRGTDTQYF
TGTGCCAGCAGCTTAGCGCTCGACAGGGGCACAGATACGCAGTATTTT
>TRBV11-2|-|-|TRBJ2-1
CASSLSSYNEQFF
TGTGCCAGCAGCCTCAGCTCCTACAATGAGCAGTTCTTC
>TRBV4-1|-|TRBD2|TRBJ2-7
CASSQGDLLAGEDEQYF
TGCGCCAGCAGCCAAGGGGATCTACTAGCGGGGGAGGACGAGCAGTACTTC
>TRBV7-8|-|-|TRBJ2-2
CASSPGTANTGELFF
TGTGCCAGCAGCCCGGGGACCGCGAACACCGGGGAGCTGTTTTTT
>TRBV4-1|-|-|TRBJ2-1
CASSQAPSLANEQFF
TGCGCCAGCAGCCAAGCCCCATCCCTCGCCAATGAGCAGTTCTTC
>TRBV23-1|-|TRBD1|TRBJ2-5
CASSQSPRQGSNRQETQYF
TGCGCCAGCAGTCAATCACCCAGACAGGGCTCTAATCGTCAAGAGACCCAGTACTTC